A single sample gave rise to the 28 T cell receptor beta chains below, sequenced in a study of beta chain features in type 1 diabetes (dated by TCRdb to 2016 to 2018). Libraries were prepared through the immunoSEQ multiplex PCR assay. The entire isolated RNA was reverse transcribed using the High Capacity cDNA Reverse Transcription Kit, and thus expressed TCRB transcripts were sequenced. Sourced from immuneACCESS, this table was stored by TCRdb with only in-frame sequences that have V and J called. A share of the clones is absent; for the studies checked, an unresolved V gene accounts for under half, and the remainder has no known explanation. The sample records roughly 500,000 clones, approximately 30% of which are singletons. More than 0.055% of the sample comes from the top ten. Sequences were obtained from naive CD4+ T cells from blood. Read against the paper, the sample's cell subset or site label means: true naive CD4+ T cells. The receptors were sampled from a man aged 18 to 29 in good health.

The genes are TRBV7-2 and TRBJ2-3, with 11 bases matching TRBD2. Per germline, CDR1 SGHTA and CDR2 FQGNSA. The CDR3 runs to 17 residues. J lost 6 bases, V lost 3 bases, and 11 bases had no gene match. The CDR3 loop is CASSFAGTSGLYDTQYF. The CDR3 DNA reads as TGTGCCAGCAGCTTCGCCGGGACTAGCGGCCTCTATGATACGCAGTATTTT.

The sample holds a few counts of this clone. The chain employs TRBV7-8 and TRBJ1-1; D is unresolved. This CDR3 contains 15 residues. Trimming stripped 1 base from V and 1 base from J, with 10 bases between. The germline V gene encodes CDR1 SGHVS and CDR2 FQNEAQ. The CDR3 is CASSLVVIPNTEAFF. The CDR3 coding sequence is TGTGCCAGCAGCTTAGTAGTGATACCGAACACTGAAGCTTTCTTT.

V and J are TRBV7-2 and TRBJ2-7; 7 bases are a match to TRBD1. V dropped 5 bases and J dropped 4; count of bases not matched to a gene: 5. The CDR3 has 13 residues. CDR1 and CDR2 from the germline V gene are SGHTA and FQGNSA. The CDR3 DNA follows: TGTGCCAGCAGCGCCCAACAGGGGTACGAGCAGTACTTC. This codes for CASSAQQGYEQYF.

This clone came up a few times. V usage is TRBV4-2 and J usage is TRBJ2-1; 8 nucleotides align to TRBD1. The junction had 5 bases not matched to a gene; V was cut back by 3 bases and J by 4 bases. Germline CDR1 is LGHNA and CDR2 is YNFKEQ. The CDR3 sequence is 15 residues long. CDR3 coding DNA: TGTGCCAGCAGCCAGCCGGGACAGGCGTACAATGAGCAGTTCTTC. Protein sequence: CASSQPGQAYNEQFF.

This clone was detected a few times. This rearrangement joins TRBV19 to TRBJ2-5, with D unresolved. Germline lookup yields CDR1 LNHDA and CDR2 SQIVND (reference sequence). Trimming took 3 bases from V and 4 from J, leaving 12 bases between them. The length of the CDR3 is 14 residues. CDR3 in amino acids: CASSIVGPRETQYF. The CDR3, as DNA: TGTGCCAGTAGTATTGTAGGACCGAGAGAGACCCAGTACTTC.

This clone was observed a handful of times. V is TRBV19 and J is TRBJ2-3; possible D gene TRBD2, 6 bases. From germline, CDR1 is LNHDA and CDR2 SQIVND (reference sequence). CDR3 size: 15 residues. Between the trimmed V and J ends, which lost 3 bases and 1 base, there was a span of 11 bases. CDR3 DNA: TGTGCCAGTAGTATCCTTAGCGGTGGCACAGATACGCAGTATTTT. Its translation is CASSILSGGTDTQYF.

The CDR3 DNA is TGTGCCAGCAGCGTAGCTCACCCCGGGGATACGCAGTATTTT. Translating gives CASSVAHPGDTQYF. The chain couples TRBV9 to TRBJ2-3, with D hard to call. CDR1 and CDR2 (germline): SGDLS, YYNGEE. V dropped 0 bases and J dropped 6 bases, with 11 bases sitting between them. The CDR3 runs to 14 residues.

This sequence joins TRBV7-9 and TRBJ2-7, with 8 bases that match TRBD2. CDR3 size: 15 residues. Unmatched junction bases numbered 11, after V lost 5 bases and J lost 5 bases. Germline-derived CDR1 and CDR2 are SEHNR and FQNEAQ (reference sequence). The CDR3 region is CASSPLGLGSHEQYF. The DNA of the CDR3 is TGTGCCAGCAGCCCACTGGGACTAGGGAGCCACGAGCAGTACTTC.

In its sample, this clone was seen a few times. This chain links TRBV30 with TRBJ2-7; D ambiguous. With 1 base removed from V and 5 bases from J, the gap between germline ends came to 9 bases. Germline V lookup: CDR1 GTSNPN, CDR2 SVGIG (reference sequence). The CDR3 is made up of 12 amino acids. The CDR3 protein is CAWSGPANEQYF. Here the CDR3 DNA reads TGTGCCTGGAGTGGCCCCGCGAACGAGCAGTACTTC.

The chain links TRBV7-9 to TRBJ1-2; 8 bases map to TRBD1. The germline CDR1 and CDR2 sequences are SEHNR and FQNEAQ (reference sequence). V was pared by 10 bases and J by 4 bases, with 8 bases of the junction left unmatched. The CDR3 runs to 13 residues. The CDR3 bases are TGTGCCATTACGGGACAGGCGGTCTATGGCTACACCTTC. Its protein is CAITGQAVYGYTF.

This clone was picked up a small number of times. The chain couples TRBV27 to TRBJ2-7; 7 nucleotides line up with TRBD1. CDR3 size: 13 residues. With V trimmed by 5 bases and J by 0 bases, 1 base remained unmatched. CDR1 and CDR2 (germline): MNHEY, SMNVEV (reference sequence). For the CDR3, the DNA is TGTGCCAGCAGTGGGACAGCCTCCTACGAGCAGTACTTC. Protein sequence: CASSGTASYEQYF.

Concerning this clone: Other DNA sequences in this sample translate to the same CDR3. This chain uses TRBV7-9 with TRBJ2-2; no firm D call. The ends were cut back, 2 bases at V and 4 bases at J, with 2 bases in the middle. The CDR3 covers 12 residues. Germline CDR1 and CDR2: SEHNR and FQNEAQ (reference sequence). The CDR3: CASSLSTGELFF. In nucleotides, the CDR3 is TGTGCCAGCAGCTTAAGCACCGGGGAGCTGTTTTTT.

This clone was observed a handful of times. DNA of the CDR3: TGCAGCGTTGAATTCAGGGGTCAAGGCTACGAGCAGTACTTC. Translating it yields CSVEFRGQGYEQYF. The V gene is TRBV29-1, the J gene TRBJ2-7; D perhaps matches TRBD1 (6 bases). Germline CDR1 is SQVTM and CDR2 is ANQGSEA. With 2 bases removed from V and 3 bases from J, the gap between germline ends came to 14 bases. CDR3 length equals 14 residues.

The chain links TRBV4-1 to TRBJ2-5; 12 bases map to TRBD2. V trimming: 5 bases; J trimming: 1 base; junction bases outside the gene matches: 8. The germline V gene encodes CDR1 MGHRA and CDR2 YSYEKL. The CDR3 is 17 residues long. The CDR3 is CASSRLTSGRPQETQYF. DNA of the CDR3: TGCGCCAGCAGCAGACTAACTAGCGGGAGGCCCCAAGAGACCCAGTACTTC.

A few counts support this clone. V is TRBV25-1 and J is TRBJ2-1; no definite D call. The CDR3 is made up of 14 amino acids. Trimming removed 1 base from V and 3 bases from J, with 7 bases in between. Germline-derived CDR1 and CDR2 are MGHDK and SYGVNS. The CDR3 sequence: CASSESGGYNEQFF. DNA for the CDR3: TGTGCCAGCAGTGAATCCGGCGGCTACAATGAGCAGTTCTTC.

The chain uses TRBV4-1 and TRBJ2-1; 7 positions agree with TRBD2. Trimming cost V 0 bases and J 8 bases; bases outside gene matches: 16. The CDR3 totals 18 residues. From germline, CDR1 is MGHRA and CDR2 YSYEKL. This chain's CDR3 is CASSQDRAAGLRVDEQFF. CDR3 nucleotide sequence: TGCGCCAGCAGCCAAGATCGAGCAGCGGGATTGAGGGTGGATGAGCAGTTCTTC.

The chain combines TRBV25-1 with TRBJ2-1, with D perhaps TRBD2 (5 bases). The CDR3 consists of 15 residues. Trimming shortened V by 1 base and J by 3 bases, and 10 bases separated the two germline ends. Germline CDR1 and CDR2: MGHDK and SYGVNS. For the CDR3, the DNA is TGTGCCAGCAGTGAATGGGTACGGGACTACAATGAGCAGTTCTTC. Amino acids: CASSEWVRDYNEQFF.

The chain employs TRBV30 and TRBJ1-2; 9 positions match TRBD1. This CDR3 is built from 12 residues. V was clipped by 8 bases and J by 3 bases; unmatched bases: 4. Germline V CDR1 and CDR2: GTSNPN, SVGIG (reference sequence). CDR3 bases: TGTGCCCGAAGACAGGGGGACTATGGCTACACCTTC. This gives the protein CARRQGDYGYTF.

The chain couples TRBV7-9 to TRBJ2-1, with 8 bases lining up with TRBD2. CDR1 and CDR2 from the germline V gene are SEHNR and FQNEAQ (reference sequence). The CDR3 consists of 14 residues. V lost 3 bases, J lost 4 bases, and 2 bases stayed unmatched. In DNA form, the CDR3 reads TGTGCCAGCAGCTTCGGGACTAGTTACAATGAGCAGTTCTTC. Protein sequence: CASSFGTSYNEQFF.

The genes are TRBV5-6 and TRBJ2-1, with TRBD2 matching over 9 bases. Germline assignment: CDR1 SGHDT and CDR2 YYEEEE. V trimming: 4 bases; J trimming: 13 bases; junction bases outside the gene matches: 24. The length of the CDR3 is 18 residues. The DNA for the CDR3 is TGTGCCAGCAGCACGACAGCTCTCGCTAGCGGGATCGTCTCGTCACAGTTCTTC. Residues: CASSTTALASGIVSSQFF.

CDR3: CASSFSLQETQYF. The CDR3 DNA reads TGTGCCAGCAGTTTCAGCCTCCAGGAGACCCAGTACTTC. V usage is TRBV27 and J usage is TRBJ2-5; D is ambiguous. Per germline, CDR1 MNHEY and CDR2 SMNVEV (reference sequence). The CDR3 covers 13 residues. The V end lost 3 bases, the J end lost 5 bases, and 10 bases lay between the germline ends.

The table lists this clone with a few counts. V usage is TRBV5-1 and J usage is TRBJ2-7, with 8 bases aligning to TRBD2. This CDR3 region has 14 residues. Germline V gives CDR1 SGHRS, CDR2 YFSETQ. Trimming cost V 2 bases and J 4 bases; bases outside gene matches: 5. The CDR3 sequence is CASSFTSGIYEQYF. CDR3 nucleotide sequence: TGCGCCAGCAGCTTTACTAGCGGTATTTACGAGCAGTACTTC.

This clone was observed a few times. The gene calls are TRBV10-3 and TRBJ1-2; D uncertain. V gave up 0 bases and J gave up 4 bases, with 6 bases separating them. Germline assignment: CDR1 ENHRY and CDR2 SYGVKD. The CDR3 sequence is 13 residues long. The CDR3 DNA reads TGTGCCATCAGTGAGTCTAGCGGCTATGGCTACACCTTC. Its protein product is CAISESSGYGYTF.

This clone has more than one count but fewer than ten. The chain has TRBV29-1 and TRBJ2-5; 8 bases are a match to TRBD1. V lost 5 bases, J lost 5 bases, and 4 bases stayed unmatched. CDR1 SQVTM and CDR2 ANQGSEA come from the germline V gene. The CDR3 consists of 12 residues. CDR3 sequence (DNA): TGCAGCGTTTTTCAGGGGGCGGAGACCCAGTACTTC. Translation gives CSVFQGAETQYF.

In the case of this clone: Its ends do not fully match the called genes, so a read error is possible. The V and J genes are TRBV20-1 and TRBJ2-1; no clear D. Germline loops: CDR1 DFQATT, CDR2 SNEGSKA (reference sequence). This CDR3 region has 10 residues. CDR3 bases: TGCAGTGCTAAGCCCAATAAGCAGTTCTTC. Protein: CSAKPNKQFF.

The chain combines TRBV28 with TRBJ1-2, with D perhaps matching TRBD1 (6 bases). The CDR3 spans 14 residues. The V gene lost 5 bases and the J gene lost 13 bases, with 23 bases spanning the gap. CDR1 and CDR2 (germline): MDHEN, SYDVKM. This CDR3 is CASSPHTTGAFFTF. The CDR3 nucleotides are TGTGCCAGCAGTCCCCATACGACAGGCGCTTTCTTCACCTTC.

This clone was seen a few times. The chain has TRBV5-6 and TRBJ1-2; D gene uncertain. CDR1 and CDR2 (germline): SGHDT, YYEEEE. The CDR3 totals 14 residues. Between the trimmed V and J ends, which lost 1 base and 4 bases, there was a span of 11 bases. In DNA form, the CDR3 reads TGTGCCAGCAGCTTGCCGAGGACTATCTATGGCTACACCTTC. The encoded protein is CASSLPRTIYGYTF.

The rearrangement joins TRBV29-1 to TRBJ2-3; D is possibly TRBD1 or TRBD2 (7 bases each). Trimming shortened V by 1 base and J by 6 bases, and 17 bases separated the two germline ends. There are 15 residues in the CDR3. The germline gives CDR1 SQVTM, CDR2 ANQGSEA. CDR3: CSVEVKQGGRDTQYF. For the CDR3, the DNA is TGCAGCGTTGAAGTAAAGCAGGGGGGGCGGGATACGCAGTATTTT.